The 23 T cell receptor beta chains below all came from one sample that was sequenced in a study of cytomegalovirus exposure and HLA in healthy donors. The PCR contained 60 Vbeta and 13 Jbeta primers. Measured with immunoSEQ multiplex PCR; TCRdb has only the in-frame clones, and not every one. The repertoire holds 95,000 or so clones, with 81% as singletons. Sequencing was carried out using PBMCs. All receptors come from a woman between 65 and 79 years old in good health and CMV-seropositive.

J is TRBJ2-7 and V is TRBV25-1, with TRBD1 identical over 9 bases. CDR1 and CDR2 (germline): MGHDK, SYGVNS. V was clipped by 3 bases and J by 3 bases; unmatched bases: 6. This CDR3 has 15 residues. This chain's CDR3 is CASSDSGTGRYEQYF. The CDR3 region has the DNA TGTGCCAGCAGTGATTCCGGGACAGGGCGCTACGAGCAGTACTTC.

The chain couples TRBV15 to TRBJ2-7, with TRBD2 matching 8 bases. Germline trimming cut 1 base from V and 5 bases from J; bases unmatched to any gene: 13. There are 17 residues in the CDR3. Looked up from germline, CDR1 is LNHNV and CDR2 is YYDKDF (reference sequence). This chain's CDR3 is CATSRGGLREEVDEQYF. Written as DNA, the CDR3 is TGTGCCACCAGCAGAGGGGGATTGCGGGAGGAAGTCGACGAGCAGTACTTC.

The CDR3 loop is CASSYRQGSQPQHF. CDR3 nucleotides: TGTGCCAGCAGTTATCGACAGGGTAGCCAGCCCCAGCATTTT. The rearrangement uses TRBV6-1 and TRBJ1-5; 7 bases map to TRBD1. Per the germline V gene, CDR1 is MNHNS and CDR2 is SASEGT. Trimming at V came to 5 bases and at J to 7 bases, leaving 8 bases not matched to a gene. There are 14 residues in the CDR3.

This clone was seen a few times. CDR3 protein: CASSLAGRTSGEQFF. CDR3 nucleotides: TGTGCCAGCAGCTTAGCCGGAAGGACTAGCGGAGAGCAGTTCTTC. The chain carries TRBV7-6 and TRBJ2-1; 10 bases map to TRBD2. This CDR3 comprises 15 residues. Per the germline V gene, CDR1 is SGHVS and CDR2 is FNYEAQ. Trimming removed 0 bases from V and 10 bases from J; junction bases left unmatched: 6.

The chain carries TRBV2 and TRBJ1-5; TRBD1 matches 8 bases. V lost 7 bases to trimming and J lost 6 bases; unmatched junction nucleotides: 8. The CDR3 consists of 14 residues. Germline lookup yields CDR1 SNHLY and CDR2 FYNNEI. CDR3 residues: CASKMDRASQPQHF. CDR3 DNA: TGTGCCAGCAAGATGGACAGGGCGTCTCAGCCCCAGCATTTT.

This clone has a single count. The chain combines TRBV27 with TRBJ1-4, with D possibly TRBD1 on 5 matching bases. V dropped 5 bases and J dropped 5 bases, with 15 bases sitting between them. From germline, CDR1 is MNHEY and CDR2 SMNVEV (reference sequence). The CDR3 is 15 residues long. The CDR3: CASSPTWGWNEKLFF. The CDR3 coding sequence is TGTGCCAGCAGTCCCACATGGGGCTGGAATGAAAAACTGTTTTTT. Combining the CDR3 with reference TRBV27 and TRBJ1-4 gives the whole variable domain EAQVTQNPRYLITVTGKKLTVTCSQNMNHEYMSWYRQDPGLGLRQIYYSMNVEVTDKGDVPEGYKVSRKEKRNFPLILESPSPNQTSLYFCASSPTWGWNEKLFFGSGTQLSVL.

The chain employs TRBV6-5 and TRBJ1-2, with no clear D. V lost 2 bases to trimming and J lost 4 bases, with 14 bases between them. The length of the CDR3 is 15 residues. Germline loops: CDR1 MNHEY, CDR2 SVGAGI. The CDR3 region has the DNA TGTGCCAGCAGTTACCGCCCTTCCCTACTCTATGGCTACACCTTC. It yields the protein CASSYRPSLLYGYTF.

The J gene is TRBJ2-1, the V gene TRBV5-1, with D perhaps TRBD2 (6 bases). CDR3 length: 13 amino acids. V shed 0 bases and J shed 6 bases, with 7 bases lying between them. The germline V gene encodes CDR1 SGHRS and CDR2 YFSETQ. The CDR3 loop reads CASSLVGGNEQFF. In nucleotides, the CDR3 is TGCGCCAGCAGCTTGGTGGGGGGCAATGAGCAGTTCTTC.

This clone showed up just once. The CDR3 is CASSVGRGSEETQYF. The CDR3 DNA is TGTGCCAGCAGCGTAGGCAGGGGGAGCGAGGAGACCCAGTACTTC. The V call is TRBV9, the J call TRBJ2-5; 7 bases line up with TRBD1. V lost 0 bases and J lost 5; bases outside the gene matches: 7. The CDR3 totals 15 residues. Germline lookup yields CDR1 SGDLS and CDR2 YYNGEE.

This clone showed up just a few times. The chain recombines TRBV5-8 with TRBJ1-1; a weak D match, TRBD1 (5 bases). The CDR3 loop spans 14 amino acids. Germline values: CDR1 SGHTS, CDR2 YDEGEE. V was trimmed by 5 bases and J by 4 bases, leaving 15 bases between them. As DNA, the CDR3 is TGTGCCAGCAGGGCTGGCGGGGGGGGCACTGAAGCTTTCTTT. As protein: CASRAGGGGTEAFF.

The V and J genes are TRBV5-1 and TRBJ2-2, with 8 bases lining up with TRBD1. The CDR3 consists of 14 residues. V trimming: 1 base; J trimming: 6 bases; junction bases outside the gene matches: 2. CDR1 and CDR2 (germline): SGHRS, YFSETQ. CDR3 sequence (DNA): TGCGCCAGCAGCTTGAGACAGGGGTCCGGGGAGCTGTTTTTT. Protein product: CASSLRQGSGELFF.

This clone was observed a handful of times. The rearrangement joins TRBV7-2 to TRBJ2-7; 9 bases match TRBD1. The germline V gene has CDR1 SGHTA and CDR2 FQGNSA. Unmatched junction bases numbered 9, after V lost 5 bases and J lost 1 base. The CDR3 is 16 residues long. CDR3 residues: CASSKQAGTGSYEQYF. CDR3 in DNA: TGTGCCAGCAGCAAACAGGCGGGGACAGGGTCCTACGAGCAGTACTTC.

The V and J genes are TRBV6-1 and TRBJ1-3; tentatively, D is TRBD1 (5 bases). The CDR3 has 16 residues. Trimming removed 3 bases at V and 0 bases at J, with 12 bases between. CDR1 is MNHNS, CDR2 SASEGT, per germline. The CDR3, as DNA: TGTGCCAGCAGTGAGACCCCAGGGTACTCTGGAAACACCATATATTTT. It codes for CASSETPGYSGNTIYF.

The rearrangement links TRBV9 to TRBJ2-3; 16 nucleotides match TRBD2. Germline-derived CDR1 and CDR2 are SGDLS and YYNGEE. With V trimmed by 8 bases and J by 5 bases, 5 bases remained unmatched. This CDR3 is built from 15 residues. The chain's CDR3 is CASKGTSGRGDTQYF. CDR3 nucleotide sequence: TGTGCCAGTAAGGGGACTAGCGGGAGGGGAGATACGCAGTATTTT.

This clone was counted between two and nine times. The V gene is TRBV6-6, the J gene TRBJ1-2; tentatively, D is TRBD1 (5 bases). The V gene's germline CDR1 is MNHNY and CDR2 SVGAGI (reference sequence). The CDR3 has 14 residues. V lost 5 bases and J 3 bases, leaving 13 bases between the germline ends. The CDR3 loop reads CASSIPGEDYGYTF. DNA of the CDR3: TGTGCCAGCAGTATCCCGGGGGAAGACTATGGCTACACCTTC.

On this clone itself: Other DNA variants within this sample encode the same CDR3. The chain's CDR3 is CASSLGGGGQPQHF. Here the CDR3 DNA reads TGTGCCAGCAGCTTAGGGGGAGGGGGGCAGCCCCAGCATTTT. The chain links TRBV7-9 to TRBJ1-5, with a tentative D call TRBD1 (6 bases). V lost 1 base, J lost 7 bases, and 11 bases lay in between. There are 14 residues in the CDR3. CDR1 SEHNR and CDR2 FQNEAQ come from the germline V gene (reference sequence).

The chain employs TRBV10-2 and TRBJ1-1; D not resolved. Trimming removed 6 bases at V and 2 bases at J, with 10 bases between. CDR1 is WSHSY and CDR2 is SAAADI in the germline V gene. CDR3 length equals 13 residues. This CDR3 reads CASRVTFNTEAFF. In nucleotides, the CDR3 is TGCGCCAGCAGGGTGACATTTAACACTGAAGCTTTCTTT.

V usage is TRBV4-1 and J usage is TRBJ2-3; D not resolved. Germline assignment: CDR1 MGHRA and CDR2 YSYEKL. V was shortened by 1 base and J by 4 bases, with 9 bases between the two germline ends. The CDR3 is 14 amino acids. CDR3 amino acids: CASSQADTPDTQYF. DNA for the CDR3: TGCGCCAGCAGCCAAGCTGACACCCCAGATACGCAGTATTTT.

This clone was observed a few times. The rearrangement links TRBV27 to TRBJ2-6; the D gene is possibly TRBD1 (5 bases). Germline CDR1 MNHEY, CDR2 SMNVEV (reference sequence). The CDR3 loop spans 15 amino acids. V gave up 0 bases and J gave up 4 bases, with 7 bases separating them. CDR3 region: CASSLSGAGANVLTF. The DNA for the CDR3 is TGTGCCAGCAGTTTATCAGGGGCAGGGGCCAACGTCCTGACTTTC.

Comment on this clone: Other DNA sequences in the same sample also yield this CDR3. The DNA of the CDR3 is TGTGCCAGCAGCTTAGACACGGGGACAGATACGCAGTATTTT. This sequence encodes CASSLDTGTDTQYF. The V and J genes are TRBV7-8 and TRBJ2-3; D is perhaps TRBD2 (5 bases). The germline CDR1 and CDR2 sequences are SGHVS and FQNEAQ. V was clipped by 1 base and J by 3 bases, with 8 bases between them. The CDR3 spans 14 residues.

The V and J genes are TRBV2 and TRBJ2-1; 9 bases match TRBD2. CDR1 and CDR2 from the germline V gene are SNHLY and FYNNEI. V lost 4 bases to trimming and J lost 5 bases; unmatched junction nucleotides: 0. This CDR3 is built from 13 residues. The CDR3 region is CASSGLADNEQFF. CDR3 nucleotides: TGTGCCAGCAGTGGACTAGCGGACAATGAGCAGTTCTTC.

This clone turned up a few times. The chain links TRBV4-3 to TRBJ2-3, with D possibly being TRBD2 (5 bases). V was clipped by 3 bases and J by 7 bases, with 11 bases between them. The CDR3 loop spans 13 amino acids. Germline V lookup: CDR1 LGHNA, CDR2 YSLEER. CDR3 sequence: CASSQRASHTQYF. The CDR3 DNA is TGCGCCAGCAGCCAGAGGGCGTCCCATACGCAGTATTTT.

This rearrangement joins TRBV7-2 to TRBJ2-7; 8 bases are shared with TRBD2. The length of the CDR3 is 15 residues. Germline values: CDR1 SGHTA, CDR2 FQGNSA. The trim removed 7 bases at V and 0 bases at J, leaving 8 bases unmatched. The CDR3 sequence: CASKRSGEGSYEQYF. DNA of the CDR3: TGTGCCAGCAAGCGTAGCGGGGAAGGCTCCTACGAGCAGTACTTC.